This entry concerns a single T cell receptor (beta chain). The data originate from a study of blood T cell repertoires in COVID-19. Study summary: Researchers got acute and convalescent COVID-19 samples from the United States, Italy and Spain. PBMCs, B-cell-depleted T cells, or T cells provided the cDNA or gDNA that made up the material.

This CDR3 region has 15 residues. The V and J ends lost 7 bases and 0 bases respectively, with 13 bases between them. The germline CDR1 and CDR2 sequences are MNHEY and SVGAGI. Authors' methods: Scientists estimated how many nucleated cells there were by amplifying reference gene primers. Using immunoSEQ multiplex PCR, the repertoire was profiled, and TCRdb retains in-frame clones only, with some absent. That table furnishes V, J and clone size, whereas the DNA furnished D and trimming. The sample lists 650,000 to 800,000 clones; around 90% were seen once. The chain has TRBV6-5 and TRBJ1-3; possibly TRBD1 for D (5 bases). The sequence was collected from a young woman with acute or convalescent COVID-19. Sequencing was done on a sample of peripheral blood. The chain's CDR3 is CASTDDRSSGNTIYF. CDR3 bases: TGTGCCAGCACCGATGACAGATCCTCTGGAAACACCATATATTTT.